This entry lists 10 T cell receptor beta chains sequenced from one sample in a study of molecular identifiers for immune sequencing clone quantification. TCRdb reanalysed the PCR reads using MiXCR and keeps one entry per CDR3 protein. Of about half a million distinct CDR3 sequences listed, 20% to 25% are singletons. Source material: naive CD8+ T cells from blood, with Jurkat cell RNA spiked in. Subset specified: FACS-sorted CD8+CD4-CCR7+CD45RA+ naive T cells. All receptors come from a human donor in good health. Some libraries in this study had Jurkat cell RNA spiked in.

This clonotype appeared many times. DNA for the CDR3: TGCAGTGCCGCCCTTACTGGCCGGAGTCGGTCCTACGAGCAGTACTTC. Its translation is CSAALTGRSRSYEQYF. The V gene is TRBV20-1, the J gene TRBJ2-7; no firm D call. The CDR3 is 16 residues long. Germline V CDR1 and CDR2: DFQATT, SNEGSKA (reference sequence). Deletions cut 6 bases from V and 1 base from J, with 22 bases between.

This clonotype has a handful of counts. The CDR3 spells CASSLEASGGLITGYTF. CDR3 nucleotides: TGTGCCAGCAGCTTAGAGGCCAGCGGGGGGTTAATAACCGGCTACACCTTC. This chain connects TRBV7-6 to TRBJ1-2, with D maybe TRBD1 (5 bases). The CDR3 runs 17 residues. Trimming took 1 base from V and 8 from J, leaving 23 bases between them. CDR1 is SGHVS, CDR2 FNYEAQ, per germline.

This sequence joins TRBV20-1 and TRBJ1-4; TRBD1 agrees at 8 bases. The CDR3 totals 13 residues. The V gene's germline CDR1 is DFQATT and CDR2 SNEGSKA (reference sequence). Written as DNA, the CDR3 is TGCAGCTACCCGACAGGGGATAATGAAAAACTGTTTTTT. Its protein product is CSYPTGDNEKLFF.

This clonotype came up a few times. This chain uses TRBV7-6 with TRBJ2-5; D possibly corresponds to TRBD2 (5 bases). The CDR3 sequence is 15 residues long. Trimming left V 4 bases short and J 0 bases short, with 12 bases between. Germline V gives CDR1 SGHVS, CDR2 FNYEAQ. The CDR3, as DNA: TGTGCCAGCAGCTCCTTCGGGGAGTACCAAGAGACCCAGTACTTC. It yields the protein CASSSFGEYQETQYF.

A few counts support this clonotype. The CDR3 sequence: CASSQEGVAFQETQYF. DNA of the CDR3: TGCGCCAGCAGCCAAGAAGGAGTAGCCTTCCAAGAGACCCAGTACTTC. The chain uses TRBV4-1 and TRBJ2-5; no firm D call. The CDR3 contains 16 residues. Germline values: CDR1 MGHRA, CDR2 YSYEKL. Deletions cut 0 bases from V and 1 base from J, with 12 bases between.

This clonotype was counted at least ten times. This rearrangement joins TRBV11-2 to TRBJ2-3; D is undetermined. CDR3 length: 14 residues. Germline CDR1 is SGHAT and CDR2 is FQNNGV. V lost 3 bases, J lost 8 bases, and 15 bases lay in between. The CDR3 sequence is CASSFDAATGTQYF. CDR3 DNA sequence: TGTGCCAGCAGCTTCGACGCGGCCACTGGTACGCAGTATTTT.

This clonotype was counted at least ten times. The chain recombines TRBV7-6 with TRBJ2-7; 8 nucleotides match TRBD2. This CDR3 region has 15 residues. V shed 7 bases, J shed 5 bases, and the junction held 13 bases outside the gene matches. Germline loops: CDR1 SGHVS, CDR2 FNYEAQ. The CDR3 nucleotides read TGTGCCAGCACCTCGCTCCACGGGGGGGTAGACGAGCAGTACTTC. Translated, it gives CASTSLHGGVDEQYF. Variable domain in full (rest from reference TRBV7-6 and TRBJ2-7): GAGVSQSPRYKVTKRGQDVALRCDPISGHVSLYWYRQALGQGPEFLTYFNYEAQQDKSGLPNDRFSAERPEGSISTLTIQRTEQRDSAMYRCASTSLHGGVDEQYFGPGTRLTVT.

This clonotype was counted ten times or more. The gene calls are TRBV6-5 and TRBJ2-5, with TRBD2 matching over 14 bases. Losses at the gene ends were 5 bases for V and 4 bases for J; bases not matched to a gene: 6. The germline V gene encodes CDR1 MNHEY and CDR2 SVGAGI. The CDR3 is made up of 16 amino acids. This CDR3 is CASSPTGLAGVETQYF. The CDR3, as DNA: TGTGCCAGCAGTCCGACGGGACTAGCGGGGGTAGAGACCCAGTACTTC.

This clonotype was counted many times. The rearrangement joins TRBV19 to TRBJ2-3, with 13 bases fitting TRBD2. Germline CDR1 and CDR2: LNHDA and SQIVND (reference sequence). The V gene end was trimmed by 5 bases and the J gene end by 4 bases; junction bases not matched to a gene: 3. The CDR3 loop spans 15 amino acids. The CDR3 DNA follows: TGTGCCAGTAGTTGGACTAGCGGGGGATCAGATACGCAGTATTTT. It translates to CASSWTSGGSDTQYF.

The gene calls are TRBV29-1 and TRBJ2-1; a weak D match, TRBD1 (5 bases). Trimming shortened V by 3 bases and J by 2 bases, and 14 bases separated the two germline ends. This CDR3 is built from 15 residues. Per germline, CDR1 SQVTM and CDR2 ANQGSEA. The CDR3 spells CSVDHRRPTYNEQFF. The CDR3 DNA follows: TGCAGCGTTGACCACAGGAGACCAACCTACAATGAGCAGTTCTTC.